This TCR beta chain was observed in a study of shared clonotypes between healthy human individuals. V gave up 5 bases and J gave up 10 bases, with 12 bases separating them. The germline V gene has CDR1 SGHTA and CDR2 FQGNSA. The CDR3 is 12 residues long. It was CD45RO-negative cells, positively selected for CCR7, that made up naive CD8 cells, with terminally differentiated effector memory CD45RA+ cells excluded. Study donors comprised healthy, HIV-negative adults devoid of recent acute infection or vaccination. This clone came up once. Its antigen is not identified. The run depth of the assay was deep. Clones were sequenced by immunoSEQ multiplex PCR, and TCRdb holds only the in-frame ones, with some missing. The repertoire has about 1.9 million clones, roughly 93% of them found once; the top ten carry around 1.8%. Overall study findings and caveats: Researchers found naive subsets generally carried larger estimated richness than memory subsets.

J is TRBJ2-1 and V is TRBV7-2; D is uncertain. Sequencing input: naive CD8+ T cells from PBMCs. This receptor was taken from a man aged 18 to 35 in good health. Some clones in this sample may be carry-over from other donors' samples. The CDR3 sequence: CASSPRAGEQFF. DNA for the CDR3: TGTGCCAGCAGCCCCCGGGCCGGGGAGCAGTTCTTC.